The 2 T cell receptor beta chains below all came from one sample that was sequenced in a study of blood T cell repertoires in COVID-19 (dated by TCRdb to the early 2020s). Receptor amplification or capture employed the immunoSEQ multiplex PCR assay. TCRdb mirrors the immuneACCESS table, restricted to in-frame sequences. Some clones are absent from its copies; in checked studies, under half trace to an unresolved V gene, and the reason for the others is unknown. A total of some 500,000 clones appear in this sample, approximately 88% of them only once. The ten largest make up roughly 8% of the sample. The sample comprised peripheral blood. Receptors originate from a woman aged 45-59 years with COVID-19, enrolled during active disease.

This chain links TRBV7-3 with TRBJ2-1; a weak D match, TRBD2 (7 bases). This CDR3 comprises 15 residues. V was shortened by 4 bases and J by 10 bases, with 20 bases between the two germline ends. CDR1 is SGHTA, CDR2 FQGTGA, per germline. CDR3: CASSSTGLGGGEQFF. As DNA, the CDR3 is TGTGCCAGCAGCTCGACCGGACTAGGGGGAGGCGAGCAGTTCTTC.

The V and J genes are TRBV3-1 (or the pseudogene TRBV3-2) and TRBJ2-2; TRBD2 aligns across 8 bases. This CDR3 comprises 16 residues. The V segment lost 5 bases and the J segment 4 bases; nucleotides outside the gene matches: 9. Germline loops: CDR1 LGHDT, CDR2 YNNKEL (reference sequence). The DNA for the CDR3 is TGTGCCAGCAGCACACCGGGGGGGACGGGCACCGGGGAGCTGTTTTTT. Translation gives CASSTPGGTGTGELFF.